The 5 T cell receptor beta chains in this list originate from one sample, sequenced in a study of blood T cell repertoires in COVID-19. Measured with immunoSEQ multiplex PCR; TCRdb has only the in-frame clones, and not every one. This table holds about 44,000 clones, roughly 87% found once. The specimen sequenced was peripheral blood. These receptor sequences come from a woman of 80 years or more in a cohort sampled during active or convalescent COVID-19.

The chain joins TRBV6-5 to TRBJ1-5; a weak D match, TRBD1 (5 bases). V was cut by 4 bases and J by 1 base, with 11 bases left in between. The length of the CDR3 is 15 residues. Germline V gene sequence: CDR1 MNHEY, CDR2 SVGAGI. CDR3 sequence reads: CASSSGESSNQPQHF. The CDR3 bases are TGTGCCAGCAGTTCGGGGGAGTCAAGCAATCAGCCCCAGCATTTT.

The CDR3 loop is CASTLWESNQPQHF. The DNA of the CDR3 is TGTGCCAGCACTCTTTGGGAGAGCAATCAGCCCCAGCATTTT. V is TRBV6-4 and J is TRBJ1-5, with D uncertain. V was clipped by 7 bases and J by 1 base, with 11 bases between them. The CDR3 is made up of 14 amino acids. Germline V gene sequence: CDR1 MRHNA, CDR2 SNTAGT.

The chain uses TRBV13 and TRBJ1-2; 9 bases map to TRBD1. Germline CDR1 is PRHDT and CDR2 is FYEKMQ (reference sequence). The V gene end was trimmed by 3 bases and the J gene end by 7 bases; junction bases not matched to a gene: 6. The CDR3 has 14 residues. CDR3: CASSFTGGGGGYTF. DNA of the CDR3: TGTGCCAGCAGCTTCACAGGGGGCGGCGGTGGCTACACCTTC.

With regard to this clone: A read error may account for a junction end that differs from germline. This rearrangement joins TRBV7-7 to TRBJ2-5; TRBD2 might be the D (6 bases). Germline CDR1 and CDR2: SSHAT and FNYEAQ (reference sequence). The CDR3 has 16 residues. CDR3 in DNA: TGTGCTAGCAGCGAATATAGGGCGGGGCCAGAAGAGACCCAGTACTTC. Protein: CASSEYRAGPEETQYF.

V is TRBV3-1 (or the pseudogene TRBV3-2) and J is TRBJ1-2; 12 positions match TRBD1. Germline assignment: CDR1 LGHDT and CDR2 YNNKEL (reference sequence). With V trimmed by 5 bases and J by 6 bases, 7 bases remained unmatched. The CDR3 is made up of 15 amino acids. As DNA, the CDR3 is TGTGCCAGCAGCTCCTACGGGACAGGGGGCGATGGCTACACCTTC. Its translation is CASSSYGTGGDGYTF.